This T cell receptor (beta chain) was obtained from a study of tumor-infiltrating lymphocytes in oesophageal squamous cell carcinoma. Each CDR3 protein gets one entry after TCRdb re-called the PCR reads with MiXCR. The sample contains approximately 11,000 distinct CDR3 sequences, about 50% of which appear only once. The length of the CDR3 is 16 residues. Between the trimmed V and J ends, which lost 0 bases and 4 bases, there was a span of 15 bases. The germline gives CDR1 SGHAT, CDR2 FQNNGV. This receptor was obtained from a male donor with esophageal squamous cell carcinoma. This rearrangement joins TRBV11-2 to TRBJ1-2; weak D call: TRBD1 (5 bases). The sample comprised esophageal tumor tissue. The CDR3 coding sequence is TGTGCCAGCAGCTTAGAGGGCAGGGCGGGTGGCTATGGCTACACCTTC. Its translation: CASSLEGRAGGYGYTF.